This entry is about one T cell receptor beta chain. Its target is unknown. CDR1 SGHTA and CDR2 FQGNSA come from the germline V gene. CDR3 size: 17 residues. The V and J ends lost 5 bases and 8 bases respectively, with 25 bases between them. The entry originates in a study of T cells in localized non-small cell lung cancer. Overall study findings and caveats: Greater blood T cell density accompanied longer overall survival. Tumor samples were not multi-region, leaving intratumor heterogeneity unexcluded. Uninvolved adjacent lung showed peak T cell clonality, exceeding tumor. Adjacent lung was found to contain a median approximately 62 of the top 100 tumor clones.

The repertoire was sequenced with immunoSEQ multiplex PCR; TCRdb's copy has only in-frame clones and lacks some. The repertoire consists of tens of thousands of clones, with 75% to 95% occurring once and the leading ten covering 8% to 11%. The starting material was PBMCs, obtained before any cancer treatment. The clonotype comes from a woman aged 35 to 69 with stage II lung adenocarcinoma. This chain connects TRBV7-2 to TRBJ2-1, with D possibly being TRBD1 or TRBD2 (7 bases each). The CDR3 loop reads CASSTQGGSGRGYEQFF. Written as DNA, the CDR3 is TGTGCCAGCAGCACCCAGGGGGGGTCAGGGAGAGGGTATGAGCAGTTCTTC.